The source of this TCR beta chain is a study of PD-1 blockade in classical Hodgkin lymphoma. Background on the study: Intravenous nivolumab at 3 mg/kg was given to patients every 2 weeks. General study results and limits: For complete responders, baseline diversity was comparable to that of newly diagnosed patients.

Described time point: cycle 4 day 1 (C4D1), after more than 5 weeks of nivolumab. All patients experienced relapse after autologous stem cell transplantation, and brentuximab vedotin exposure was variable. Trimming left V 5 bases short and J 2 bases short, with 5 bases between. This CDR3 has 12 residues. Germline V gene lookup returns CDR1 SGHVS and CDR2 FNYEAQ. Assay: immunoSEQ multiplex PCR; the TCRdb copy retains only in-frame clones and omits some. The table includes some 30,000 clones, about 81% detected once. Remarks on this clone: What it binds is not known.

The receptor's source is a human donor with classical Hodgkin lymphoma. V usage is TRBV7-6 and J usage is TRBJ2-3, with no clear D. The sample here was peripheral blood mononuclear cells (PBMCs), taken before the fourth cycle of nivolumab. The chain's CDR3 is CASSPHTDTQYF. The DNA for the CDR3 is TGTGCCAGCAGCCCCCACACAGATACGCAGTATTTT.